The next 18 T cell receptor beta chains were all read from a single sample in a study of blood T cells in healthy people across ages. The second PCR ran about 6 to 12 cycles with a sample-barcoded 5' primer and J-beta primers. TCRdb redid the calling of the 5' RACE reads with MiXCR, one entry per CDR3 protein. The data show around 1.1 million distinct CDR3 sequences, 35% to 45% seen once. The sequenced sample consisted of blood. Receptor source: a man aged 18 to 35 in good health.

Only a few counts were recorded for this clonotype. The V gene is TRBV3-1, the J gene TRBJ1-5; no reliable D call. Deletions cut 4 bases from V and 6 bases from J, with 13 bases between. This CDR3 comprises 14 residues. CDR1 and CDR2 (germline): LGHDT, YNNKEL (reference sequence). The CDR3 sequence is CASSRTLSAQPQHF. The CDR3 DNA sequence: TGTGCCAGCAGCCGGACCCTTAGCGCTCAGCCCCAGCATTTT.

With respect to this clonotype: Sequence at one end of the junction differs from germline and may be a read error. The J gene is TRBJ2-5, the V gene TRBV25-1, with 8 bases fitting TRBD1. Germline loops: CDR1 MGHDK, CDR2 SYGVNS. CDR3 length equals 14 residues. CDR3 DNA sequence: TGTGCTAGCAAAACAGGGGGTCTTCAAGAGACCCAGTACTTC. Protein product: CASKTGGLQETQYF.

The chain has TRBV7-2 and TRBJ1-2; unclear D gene. CDR3 length: 13 amino acids. Trimming shortened V by 2 bases and J by 8 bases, and 12 bases separated the two germline ends. Germline V gives CDR1 SGHTA, CDR2 FQGNSA. CDR3 region: CASSLNWGPGYTF. The CDR3 DNA reads TGTGCCAGCAGCTTAAATTGGGGTCCCGGCTACACCTTC.

V gene TRBV9 combines with J gene TRBJ2-2, with 10 bases matching TRBD2. In germline, CDR1 is SGDLS, CDR2 YYNGEE. V was clipped by 3 bases and J by 1 base; unmatched bases: 0. CDR3 length: 15 residues. CDR3 nucleotide sequence: TGTGCCAGCAGCGCTAGCGGGGGGAACACCGGGGAGCTGTTTTTT. It specifies CASSASGGNTGELFF.

This clonotype appeared a few times. The chain is built from TRBV5-1 and TRBJ2-1, with 7 bases identical to TRBD1. CDR1 SGHRS and CDR2 YFSETQ come from the germline V gene. The CDR3 totals 15 residues. The V segment lost 4 bases and the J segment 3 bases; nucleotides outside the gene matches: 7. The CDR3 coding sequence is TGCGCCAGCAGCCCTGACAGGGTTGGCTACAATGAGCAGTTCTTC. Its translation: CASSPDRVGYNEQFF.

This chain links TRBV5-6 with TRBJ1-1; the D gene is possibly TRBD1 (5 bases). Germline V gene lookup returns CDR1 SGHDT and CDR2 YYEEEE. CDR3 length equals 13 residues. V dropped 0 bases and J dropped 8 bases, with 11 bases sitting between them. The CDR3: CASSLGGPGEAFF. The CDR3 DNA reads as TGTGCCAGCAGCTTGGGGGGCCCGGGCGAAGCTTTCTTT.

The V and J genes are TRBV14 and TRBJ2-4, with D possibly TRBD2 on 6 matching bases. The germline CDR1 and CDR2 sequences are SGHDN and FVKESK. The CDR3 contains 19 residues. V lost 3 bases and J lost 2, with 23 bases in between. The DNA for the CDR3 is TGTGCCAGCAGCCAGCCGGTGGGGGGAAGGGTTAGGCCCAAAAACATTCAGTACTTC. It specifies CASSQPVGGRVRPKNIQYF.

In nucleotides, the CDR3 is TGCAGTGCTAGAGAGCGGGGCAGCTATGGCTACACCTTC. The encoded protein is CSARERGSYGYTF. The V call is TRBV20-1, the J call TRBJ1-2; weak D call: TRBD1 (5 bases). The germline CDR1 and CDR2 sequences are DFQATT and SNEGSKA (reference sequence). The CDR3 has 13 amino acids. V was pared by 0 bases and J by 4 bases, with 9 bases between.

This chain connects TRBV7-2 to TRBJ1-1, with D possibly matching TRBD1 (6 bases). Trimming removed 1 base at V and 6 bases at J, with 9 bases between. The CDR3 has 13 residues. The germline gives CDR1 SGHTA, CDR2 FQGNSA. CDR3 sequence (DNA): TGTGCCAGCAGCTTAGTCAGGGGCGCTGAAGCTTTCTTT. Amino acid sequence: CASSLVRGAEAFF.

This clonotype was recorded a few times. The chain couples TRBV20-1 to TRBJ2-5; 11 bases are shared with TRBD2. Unmatched junction bases numbered 5, after V lost 6 bases and J lost 2 bases. Germline values: CDR1 DFQATT, CDR2 SNEGSKA (reference sequence). This CDR3 contains 14 residues. CDR3 DNA: TGCAGTGCCGAGGGACTAGCGGAACAAGAGACCCAGTACTTC. Encoded protein: CSAEGLAEQETQYF.

The chain couples TRBV14 to TRBJ1-2, with D uncertain. Trimming cost V 4 bases and J 8 bases, with 11 bases left between them. Germline loops: CDR1 SGHDN, CDR2 FVKESK. The CDR3 sequence is 12 residues long. This CDR3 is CASSRWSEGYTF. CDR3 bases: TGTGCCAGCAGCCGTTGGTCCGAGGGCTACACCTTC.

The sample holds a few counts of this clonotype. The chain employs TRBV29-1 and TRBJ2-3; D is unclear. The CDR3 length is 14 residues. V lost 4 bases and J 6 bases, leaving 17 bases between the germline ends. Per the germline V gene, CDR1 is SQVTM and CDR2 is ANQGSEA. The CDR3 here is CSVAATSRQDTQYF. The DNA of the CDR3 is TGCAGCGTTGCCGCGACTTCACGCCAGGATACGCAGTATTTT.

The rearrangement joins TRBV27 to TRBJ1-5; D not resolved. Germline lookup yields CDR1 MNHEY and CDR2 SMNVEV (reference sequence). Trimming cost V 3 bases and J 6 bases, with 12 bases left between them. The CDR3 runs 14 residues. The CDR3 region is CASSFGTGRQPQHF. CDR3 nucleotide sequence: TGTGCCAGCAGTTTCGGTACCGGGCGTCAGCCCCAGCATTTT.

The chain employs TRBV9 and TRBJ2-7; 10 nucleotides match TRBD1. V was clipped by 0 bases and J by 0 bases; unmatched bases: 12. Germline assignment: CDR1 SGDLS and CDR2 YYNGEE. This CDR3 has 19 amino acids. CDR3 sequence reads: CASSVEKGTGDGSSYEQYF. The CDR3, as DNA: TGTGCCAGCAGCGTAGAAAAAGGGACAGGGGACGGGAGCTCCTACGAGCAGTACTTC. The full variable domain, completed using reference TRBV9 and TRBJ2-7, is DSGVTQTPKHLITATGQRVTLRCSPRSGDLSVYWYQQSLDQGLQFLIQYYNGEERAKGNILERFSAQQFPDLHSELNLSSLELGDSALYFCASSVEKGTGDGSSYEQYFGPGTRLTVT.

This chain connects TRBV4-1 to TRBJ2-1, with 7 nucleotides matching TRBD1. CDR1 MGHRA and CDR2 YSYEKL come from the germline V gene. CDR3 length: 17 residues. Germline trimming cut 4 bases from V and 2 bases from J; bases unmatched to any gene: 11. Here the CDR3 DNA reads TGCGCCAGCAGCCCCCGGTTTCGGGACAGTCCCTACAATGAGCAGTTCTTC. Residues: CASSPRFRDSPYNEQFF.

This clonotype was counted many times. V usage is TRBV10-3 and J usage is TRBJ1-5; the D is unclear. The CDR3 extends over 14 amino acids. Germline-derived CDR1 and CDR2 are ENHRY and SYGVKD. V was trimmed by 4 bases and J by 4 bases, leaving 11 bases between them. CDR3 protein: CAISANPRNQPQHF. DNA for the CDR3: TGTGCCATCAGTGCGAATCCGAGGAATCAGCCCCAGCATTTT.

This clonotype has just one count. CDR3 bases: TGCGCCAGCAGCCAAGACGTCGGCGCGGAGCCCCAGCATTTT. Its protein product is CASSQDVGAEPQHF. V usage is TRBV4-3 and J usage is TRBJ1-5; D is uncertain. V lost 0 bases, J lost 8 bases, and 11 bases lay in between. CDR1 is LGHNA and CDR2 is YSLEER in the germline V gene. The CDR3 is 14 amino acids.

This chain connects TRBV4-3 to TRBJ1-2; tentative D call: TRBD1 (5 bases). Germline V gives CDR1 LGHNA, CDR2 YSLEER. The CDR3 loop spans 17 amino acids. With 1 base removed from V and 4 bases from J, the gap between germline ends came to 19 bases. CDR3 in DNA: TGCGCCAGCAGCCAAGCCTCCAGGGCGCAGGGCAGCTATGGCTACACCTTC. Translated, it gives CASSQASRAQGSYGYTF.